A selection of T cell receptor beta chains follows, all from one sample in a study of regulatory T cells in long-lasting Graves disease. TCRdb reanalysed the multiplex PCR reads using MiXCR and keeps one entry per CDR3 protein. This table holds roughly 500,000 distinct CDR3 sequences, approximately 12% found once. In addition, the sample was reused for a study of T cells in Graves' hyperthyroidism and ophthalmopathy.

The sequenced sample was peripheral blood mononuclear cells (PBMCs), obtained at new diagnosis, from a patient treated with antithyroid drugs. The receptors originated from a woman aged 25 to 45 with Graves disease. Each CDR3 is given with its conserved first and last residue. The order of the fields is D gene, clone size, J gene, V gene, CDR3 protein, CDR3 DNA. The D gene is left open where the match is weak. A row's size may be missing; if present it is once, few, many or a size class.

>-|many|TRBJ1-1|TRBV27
CASSLQGLYTEAFF
TGTGCCAGCAGTTTACAGGGATTGTACACTGAAGCTTTCTTT
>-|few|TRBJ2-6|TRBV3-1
CASSRGQSAGANVLTF
TGTGCCAGCAGCCGAGGACAGAGCGCTGGGGCCAACGTCCTGACTTTC
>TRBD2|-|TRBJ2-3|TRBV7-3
CASSLSGTSGRDTQYF
TGTGCCAGCAGTCTCAGCGGGACTAGCGGTCGAGATACGCAGTATTTT
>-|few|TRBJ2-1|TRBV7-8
CASSRQGLRYNEQFF
TGTGCCAGCAGCCGACAGGGACTGCGTTACAATGAGCAGTTCTTC
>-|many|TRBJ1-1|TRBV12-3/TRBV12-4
CASRMTGNTEAFF
TGTGCCAGCAGGATGACTGGAAACACTGAAGCTTTCTTT
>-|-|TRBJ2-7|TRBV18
CASSPQAQVNTGEQYF
TGTGCCAGCTCACCACAGGCACAGGTGAACACCGGGGAGCAGTACTTC
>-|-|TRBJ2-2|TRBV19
CASSPTGSAGTTGELFF
TGTGCCAGTAGTCCGACCGGGTCGGCGGGAACCACCGGGGAGCTGTTTTTT
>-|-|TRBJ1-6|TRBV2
CASTAYRYSPLHF
TGTGCCAGCACGGCCTATAGATATTCACCCCTCCACTTT
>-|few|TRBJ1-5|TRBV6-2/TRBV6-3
CATLRRPNQPQHF
TGTGCCACCCTACGCCGACCCAATCAGCCCCAGCATTTT
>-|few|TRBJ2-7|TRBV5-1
CASSLEDGAYEQYF
TGCGCCAGCAGCTTGGAGGACGGCGCCTACGAGCAGTACTTC
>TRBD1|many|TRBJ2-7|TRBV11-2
CASSRAGTGAREQYF
TGTGCCAGCAGCCGAGCTGGGACAGGGGCCAGAGAGCAGTACTTC
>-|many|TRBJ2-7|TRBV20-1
CSATLPGSSYEQYF
TGCAGTGCTACACTACCGGGGTCTTCCTACGAGCAGTACTTC
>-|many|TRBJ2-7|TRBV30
CAWSGPLLGVSYEQYF
TGTGCCTGGAGTGGACCACTACTAGGGGTTTCCTACGAGCAGTACTTC
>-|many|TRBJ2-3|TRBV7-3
CASSLGASTDTQYF
TGTGCCAGCAGCCTGGGGGCTAGCACAGATACGCAGTATTTT
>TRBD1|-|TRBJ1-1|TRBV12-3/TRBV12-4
CASSIGQGDTEAFF
TGTGCCAGCAGCATTGGACAGGGGGACACTGAAGCTTTCTTT
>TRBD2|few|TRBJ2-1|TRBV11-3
CASSSGTSGDNEQFF
TGTGCCAGCAGCTCCGGGACTAGCGGTGACAATGAGCAGTTCTTC
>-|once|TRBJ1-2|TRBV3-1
CASSLGGADGYTF
TGTGCCAGCAGCCTTGGGGGGGCGGATGGCTACACCTTC
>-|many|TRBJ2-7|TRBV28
CASSIRDGTYEQYF
TGTGCCAGCAGTATCCGGGACGGTACCTACGAGCAGTACTTC
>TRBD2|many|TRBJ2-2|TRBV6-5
CASSFEGTSGTGELFF
TGTGCCAGCAGTTTTGAGGGGACTAGCGGCACCGGGGAGCTGTTTTTT
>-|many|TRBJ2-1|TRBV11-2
CASSLIRDRGREQFF
TGTGCCAGCAGCCTAATAAGGGACCGGGGAAGGGAGCAGTTCTTC
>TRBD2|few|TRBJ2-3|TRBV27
CASSTTSGMGDTQYF
TGTGCCAGCAGTACGACTAGCGGGATGGGGGATACGCAGTATTTT
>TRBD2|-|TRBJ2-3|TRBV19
CASSIGDGLAFSYDTQYF
TGTGCCAGTAGTATAGGAGATGGACTAGCATTTTCCTACGATACGCAGTATTTT
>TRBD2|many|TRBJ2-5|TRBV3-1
CASSQGAIAGTQYF
TGTGCCAGCAGCCAAGGAGCCATAGCGGGGACCCAGTACTTC
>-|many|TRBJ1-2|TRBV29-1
CSVGPIRNGYTF
TGCAGCGTCGGGCCCATCAGGAATGGCTACACCTTC
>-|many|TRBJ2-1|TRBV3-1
CASSQEGGVPGYEQFF
TGTGCCAGCAGCCAAGAGGGAGGAGTCCCAGGGTATGAGCAGTTCTTC
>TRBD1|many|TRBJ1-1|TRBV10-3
CASHGQGNTEAFF
TGTGCCAGCCACGGACAGGGCAACACTGAAGCTTTCTTT
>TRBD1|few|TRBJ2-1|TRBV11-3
CASSFRTGPYNEQFF
TGTGCCAGCAGCTTCCGGACAGGGCCCTACAATGAGCAGTTCTTC
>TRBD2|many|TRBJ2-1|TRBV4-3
CASSRRLAGQYEQFF
TGCGCCAGCAGCCGCCGACTAGCGGGGCAATATGAGCAGTTCTTC
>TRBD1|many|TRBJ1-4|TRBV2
CASNPGQKATNEKLFF
TGTGCCAGCAACCCGGGACAGAAGGCCACTAATGAAAAACTGTTTTTT
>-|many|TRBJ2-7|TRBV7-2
CASSFMGPFSYEQYF
TGTGCCAGCAGCTTTATGGGGCCGTTTTCCTACGAGCAGTACTTC
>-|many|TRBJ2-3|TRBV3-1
CASSQAPFTATQYF
TGTGCCAGCAGCCAAGCCCCTTTTACGGCAACGCAGTATTTT
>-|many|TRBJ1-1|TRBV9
CASSLGTAGTEAFF
TGTGCCAGCAGCCTTGGGACGGCGGGCACTGAAGCTTTCTTT
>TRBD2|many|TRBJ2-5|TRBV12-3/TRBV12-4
CASSLARAGTETQYF
TGTGCCAGCAGTTTAGCCAGAGCGGGAACGGAGACCCAGTACTTC
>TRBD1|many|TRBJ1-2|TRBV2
CASRGTVVLNYGYTF
TGTGCCAGCAGAGGGACAGTAGTGCTTAACTATGGCTACACCTTC
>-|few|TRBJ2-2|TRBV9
CASSVSSVSYTGELFF
TGTGCCAGCAGCGTATCTAGCGTCAGCTACACCGGGGAGCTGTTTTTT
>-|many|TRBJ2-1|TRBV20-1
CSVRDFQSYNEQFF
TGCAGTGTTCGGGACTTCCAGTCCTACAATGAGCAGTTCTTC
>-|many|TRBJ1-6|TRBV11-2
CASRTSGTVTPLHF
TGTGCCAGCAGGACCTCAGGGACCGTAACACCCCTCCACTTT
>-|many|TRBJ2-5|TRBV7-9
CASSPPGPSTETQYF
TGTGCCAGCAGCCCACCGGGACCCAGTACGGAGACCCAGTACTTC
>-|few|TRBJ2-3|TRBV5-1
CASKGTTSTDTQYF
TGCGCCAGCAAGGGGACCACTAGCACAGATACGCAGTATTTT
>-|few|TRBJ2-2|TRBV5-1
CASSQDPAGTGELFF
TGCGCCAGCAGCCAGGACCCCGCGGGAACCGGGGAGCTGTTTTTT
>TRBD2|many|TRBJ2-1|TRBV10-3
CAISEPGTSGKNEQFF
TGTGCCATCAGCGAACCCGGGACTAGCGGGAAAAATGAGCAGTTCTTC
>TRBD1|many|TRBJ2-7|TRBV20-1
CSARTGALYEQYF
TGCAGTGCTAGAACAGGGGCGTTATACGAGCAGTACTTC
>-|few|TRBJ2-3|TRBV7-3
CASSPGRGGMGTDTQYF
TGTGCCAGCAGCCCCGGGAGAGGGGGCATGGGCACAGATACGCAGTATTTT
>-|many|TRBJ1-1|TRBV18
CASSPLSRNTEAFF
TGTGCCAGCTCACCACTCTCACGTAACACTGAAGCTTTCTTT
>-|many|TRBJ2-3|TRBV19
CASSIFDRSTDTQYF
TGTGCCAGTAGTATTTTTGACAGAAGCACAGATACGCAGTATTTT
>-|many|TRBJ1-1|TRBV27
CASSLLAPWGTEAFF
TGTGCCAGCAGTTTATTGGCCCCCTGGGGCACTGAAGCTTTCTTT
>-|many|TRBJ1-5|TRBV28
CASNSPAASQPQHF
TGTGCCAGCAATTCGCCAGCCGCGAGTCAGCCCCAGCATTTT
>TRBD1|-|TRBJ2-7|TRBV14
CASSRDRVEEQYF
TGTGCCAGCAGCCGAGACAGGGTGGAGGAGCAGTACTTC
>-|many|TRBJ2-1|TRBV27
CASSLAAINEQFF
TGTGCCAGCAGTTTAGCCGCTATCAATGAGCAGTTCTTC
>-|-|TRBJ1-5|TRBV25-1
CASSGSNQPQHF
TGTGCCAGCAGTGGGAGCAATCAGCCCCAGCATTTT